The clone carrying this TCR beta chain was found once. Its antigen is not identified. Healthy bone marrow donors made up the donor group. There are 17 residues in the CDR3. In germline, CDR1 is SGHDN, CDR2 FVKESK. Unmatched junction bases numbered 12, after V lost 4 bases and J lost 2 bases. These data come from a study of cytomegalovirus exposure and HLA in healthy donors. Study observations and caveats: The HLA-A and HLA-B alleles of most subjects were reportedly predicted accurately from TCR beta sequences. Roughly even sequencing depth across donors was the assumption behind the presence/absence analyses.

PCR used 60 Vbeta primers and 13 Jbeta primers. This table comes from immunoSEQ multiplex PCR, and its TCRdb copy is limited to in-frame clones, with some not included. The profile shows about 80,000 clones, roughly 85% of them singletons. V is TRBV14 and J is TRBJ2-3; 7 nucleotides agree with TRBD1. Input material: PBMCs. This clonotype was obtained from a man aged 25-45 years in good health and CMV-seronegative. The CDR3 region is CASSPGGFGVPTDTQYF. The CDR3, as DNA: TGTGCCAGCAGCCCAGGGGGTTTTGGGGTGCCCACAGATACGCAGTATTTT. Using reference TRBV14 and TRBJ2-3 for the parts outside the CDR3, the full variable domain is EAGVTQFPSHSVIEKGQTVTLRCDPISGHDNLYWYRRVMGKEIKFLLHFVKESKQDESGMPNNRFLAERTGGTYSTLKVQPAELEDSGVYFCASSPGGFGVPTDTQYFGPGTRLTVL.